The entry below gives a single T cell receptor (beta chain) sequence along with its context. The data originate from a study of early T cells in non-severe SARS-CoV-2 infection. Study information: The chains were unpaired, and the sequenced material was bulk RNA from unsorted whole blood.

CDR3 length equals 15 residues. Germline trimming cut 4 bases from V and 5 bases from J; bases unmatched to any gene: 10. CDR1 is MDHEN and CDR2 is SYDVKM in the germline V gene. TCRdb used MiXCR to reprocess the 5' RACE reads, holding one entry per CDR3 protein. The data show around 53,000 distinct CDR3 sequences, about 7.8% seen once. The TCR sequence derives from an adult who was a healthcare worker with PCR-confirmed SARS-CoV-2 infection or an uninfected control (not recorded which). The source material was whole blood. The chain recombines TRBV28 with TRBJ2-7, with 8 bases fitting TRBD1. In DNA, the CDR3 is TGTGCCAGCAGTTCCATCCAGGGGGCCCGCGACGAGCAGTACTTC. Its protein product is CASSSIQGARDEQYF.